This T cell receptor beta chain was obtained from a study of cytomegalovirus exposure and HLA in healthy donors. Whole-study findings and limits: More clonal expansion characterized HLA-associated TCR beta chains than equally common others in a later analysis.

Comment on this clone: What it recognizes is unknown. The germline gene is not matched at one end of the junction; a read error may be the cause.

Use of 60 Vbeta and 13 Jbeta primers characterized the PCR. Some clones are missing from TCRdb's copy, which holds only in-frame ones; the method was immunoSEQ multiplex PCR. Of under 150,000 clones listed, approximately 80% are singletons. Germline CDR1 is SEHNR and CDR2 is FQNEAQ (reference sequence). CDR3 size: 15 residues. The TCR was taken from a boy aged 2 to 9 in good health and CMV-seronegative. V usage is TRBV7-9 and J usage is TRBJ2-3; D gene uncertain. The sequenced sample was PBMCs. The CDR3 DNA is TGTTCCAGCAGTTCGTTCCTCTTGGAGAGAGATACGCAGTATTTT. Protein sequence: CSSSSFLLERDTQYF.